Below, 27 T cell receptor beta chains from the same sample are listed, as sequenced in a study of shared clonotypes between healthy human individuals. The repertoire was sequenced with immunoSEQ multiplex PCR; TCRdb's copy has only in-frame clones and lacks some. The sample includes 650,000 to 800,000 clones, 55% to 75% of them seen just once. The sequenced material came from memory CD4+ T cells sorted from blood. This sample's subset: CD45RA-negative fraction. The source of these receptors is a woman aged 30 to 39 in good health.

This chain connects TRBV6-6 to TRBJ2-1; tentative D call: TRBD2 (7 bases). The CDR3 is 12 residues long. Trimming cost V 10 bases and J 9 bases, with 16 bases left between them. CDR1 is MNHNY and CDR2 is SVGAGI in the germline V gene (reference sequence). The CDR3 DNA follows: TGTGCCACGACCCCGGGGGGCGGTGAGCAGTTCTTC. Amino acid sequence: CATTPGGGEQFF.

The chain has TRBV29-1 and TRBJ1-3, with TRBD1 as a possible D gene (5 bases). The CDR3 covers 15 residues. Trimming removed 0 bases at V and 4 bases at J, with 13 bases between. Germline lookup yields CDR1 SQVTM and CDR2 ANQGSEA. The CDR3 DNA is TGCAGCGTTGAAGATCAGCCAGGGCGCGGAAACACCATATATTTT. It codes for CSVEDQPGRGNTIYF.

The chain recombines TRBV2 with TRBJ2-2; D unresolved. V lost 6 bases and J 5 bases, leaving 16 bases between the germline ends. CDR1 and CDR2 (germline): SNHLY, FYNNEI. The CDR3 sequence is 15 residues long. CDR3 in DNA: TGTGCCAGCAGCGCCGGTGTGGGGTATACCGGGGAGCTGTTTTTT. Its translation: CASSAGVGYTGELFF.

This clone has more than one count but fewer than ten. This chain connects TRBV25-1 to TRBJ2-1; D may be TRBD2 (5 bases). V lost 7 bases, J lost 0 bases, and 7 bases lay in between. Germline V CDR1 and CDR2: MGHDK, SYGVNS. This CDR3 has 13 amino acids. The CDR3 reads CASIAFSYNEQFF. The DNA of the CDR3 is TGTGCCAGCATAGCGTTCTCCTACAATGAGCAGTTCTTC.

This clone was seen ten or more times. The chain is built from TRBV2 and TRBJ1-2; no clear D gene. The V gene lost 6 bases and the J gene lost 0 bases, with 14 bases spanning the gap. The germline gives CDR1 SNHLY, CDR2 FYNNEI. The CDR3 contains 15 residues. The DNA of the CDR3 is TGTGCCAGCAGGACGGACCGAGCAGCTAACTATGGCTACACCTTC. It encodes CASRTDRAANYGYTF.

This clone showed up just a few times. The V and J genes are TRBV6-5 and TRBJ2-1; no definite D call. Germline V lookup: CDR1 MNHEY, CDR2 SVGAGI. CDR3 length: 11 amino acids. The V gene lost 3 bases and the J gene lost 14 bases, with 11 bases spanning the gap. CDR3 region: CASSYGRKKFF. The CDR3 coding sequence is TGTGCCAGCAGTTATGGGCGGAAGAAGTTCTTC.

This chain connects TRBV28 to TRBJ2-7; 7 bases are shared with TRBD2. Trimming at V came to 6 bases and at J to 6 bases, leaving 14 bases not matched to a gene. The CDR3 is 15 amino acids. Germline loops: CDR1 MDHEN, CDR2 SYDVKM. The CDR3 DNA sequence: TGTGCCAGCAGCTCCCCCGGGCGGGAGTTAAGCGAGCAGTACTTC. Translated, it gives CASSSPGRELSEQYF.

This chain connects TRBV7-9 to TRBJ1-1; D call uncertain. This CDR3 region has 9 residues. Per the germline V gene, CDR1 is SEHNR and CDR2 is FQNEAQ (reference sequence). The ends were cut back, 4 bases at V and 8 bases at J, with 2 bases in the middle. CDR3 region: CASSSEAFF. The CDR3 region has the DNA TGTGCCAGCAGCTCGGAAGCTTTCTTT.

V gene TRBV28 combines with J gene TRBJ1-6; TRBD1 aligns across 9 bases. Per germline, CDR1 MDHEN and CDR2 SYDVKM. The V segment lost 4 bases and the J segment 7 bases; nucleotides outside the gene matches: 5. The CDR3 has 15 residues. CDR3 nucleotides: TGTGCCAGCAGTTCCCACAGGGGGCGGAATTCACCCCTCCACTTT. The encoded protein is CASSSHRGRNSPLHF.

The chain links TRBV5-1 to TRBJ1-1; the D is unclear. Trimming shortened V by 5 bases and J by 4 bases, and 12 bases separated the two germline ends. The CDR3 spans 13 residues. Germline V lookup: CDR1 SGHRS, CDR2 YFSETQ. Written as DNA, the CDR3 is TGCGCCAGCAGGGGTCAGGTAGCCACTGAAGCTTTCTTT. This encodes CASRGQVATEAFF.

This clone was detected ten times or more. V and J are TRBV5-1 and TRBJ1-2; D ambiguous. The CDR3 spans 14 residues. Trimming stripped 0 bases from V and 3 bases from J, with 9 bases between. Germline lookup yields CDR1 SGHRS and CDR2 YFSETQ. CDR3 in DNA: TGCGCCAGCAGCTTGGTAGGCGCCGACTATGGCTACACCTTC. Translation gives CASSLVGADYGYTF.

The table lists this clone with a few counts. In DNA, the CDR3 is TGTGCCAGCAGTTACGGCCCTACCCTAGCCAAAAACATTCAGTACTTC. Translating it yields CASSYGPTLAKNIQYF. The V gene is TRBV6-6, the J gene TRBJ2-4; D not certain. With 2 bases removed from V and 0 bases from J, the gap between germline ends came to 11 bases. This CDR3 region has 16 residues. Germline V gene data show CDR1 as MNHNY and CDR2 as SVGAGI (reference sequence).

This clone was counted a single time. This sample includes further DNA sequences coding for the same CDR3. The chain employs TRBV9 and TRBJ1-1; D perhaps matches TRBD1 (6 bases). In germline, CDR1 is SGDLS, CDR2 YYNGEE. Trimming took 3 bases from V and 1 from J, leaving 7 bases between them. The length of the CDR3 is 13 residues. CDR3 region: CASSAQGNTEAFF. The CDR3 bases are TGTGCCAGCAGCGCACAGGGGAACACTGAAGCTTTCTTT.

The chain couples TRBV6-5 to TRBJ1-1; D gene ambiguous. The CDR3 extends over 12 amino acids. CDR1 and CDR2 from the germline V gene are MNHEY and SVGAGI. The V end was cut by 6 bases, the J end by 7 bases, with 12 bases between. The CDR3 loop is CASRSTWVEAFF. In nucleotides, the CDR3 is TGTGCCAGCAGATCGACATGGGTTGAAGCTTTCTTT.

A single count supports this clone. The chain carries TRBV28 and TRBJ1-5; 7 positions match TRBD1. The CDR3 is 13 residues long. Germline loops: CDR1 MDHEN, CDR2 SYDVKM. Trimming cost V 4 bases and J 9 bases; bases outside gene matches: 6. This chain's CDR3 is CASSSNRGLPQHF. The CDR3 nucleotides read TGTGCCAGCAGTTCTAACAGGGGACTGCCCCAGCATTTT.

Only a few counts were recorded for this clone. V and J are TRBV15 and TRBJ1-3; a weak D match, TRBD1 (5 bases). The CDR3 runs 13 residues. Germline V CDR1 and CDR2: LNHNV, YYDKDF (reference sequence). V was cut by 4 bases and J by 4 bases, with 8 bases left in between. CDR3 amino acids: CATSTGGGNTIYF. CDR3 DNA sequence: TGTGCCACCAGCACTGGGGGAGGAAACACCATATATTTT. The whole variable domain, remainder taken from reference TRBV15 and TRBJ1-3, is DAMVIQNPRYQVTQFGKPVTLSCSQTLNHNVMYWYQQKSSQAPKLLFHYYDKDFNNEADTPDNFQSRRPNTSFCFLDIRSPGLGDTAMYLCATSTGGGNTIYFGEGSWLTVV.

This clone was seen just once. The chain recombines TRBV6-6 with TRBJ2-4; D gene uncertain. Trimming took off 0 bases at V and 1 base at J, with 7 bases between the two ends. Germline V gives CDR1 MNHNY, CDR2 SVGAGI (reference sequence). The CDR3 covers 15 residues. This CDR3 reads CASSYSIVAKNIQYF. The CDR3 region has the DNA TGTGCCAGCAGTTACTCGATTGTGGCCAAAAACATTCAGTACTTC.

The chain combines TRBV28 with TRBJ2-7; a weak D match, TRBD1 (6 bases). This CDR3 is 14 amino acids long. V was shortened by 4 bases and J by 12 bases, with 22 bases between the two germline ends. CDR1 MDHEN and CDR2 SYDVKM come from the germline V gene. The CDR3 coding sequence is TGTGCCAGCAGTTACAGCGACAGGTGGGGCCGGGGGTACTTC. The encoded protein is CASSYSDRWGRGYF.

The sample holds a few counts of this clone. The sample has other DNA sequences that encode this CDR3 too. The J gene is TRBJ2-2, the V gene TRBV29-1, with D possibly matching TRBD1 (5 bases). The V end was cut by 4 bases, the J end by 4 bases, with 10 bases between. CDR3 length equals 13 residues. The germline gives CDR1 SQVTM, CDR2 ANQGSEA. The CDR3 protein is CSVVTGPTGELFF. The DNA for the CDR3 is TGCAGCGTTGTCACAGGACCCACCGGGGAGCTGTTTTTT.

The chain combines TRBV28 with TRBJ2-5; a possible D gene is TRBD1 (6 bases). Trimming shortened V by 3 bases and J by 1 base, and 6 bases separated the two germline ends. Per the germline V gene, CDR1 is MDHEN and CDR2 is SYDVKM. The CDR3 contains 13 residues. DNA for the CDR3: TGTGCCAGCAGTTTGGGGGCCCAAGAGACCCAGTACTTC. This gives the protein CASSLGAQETQYF.

The chain joins TRBV27 to TRBJ1-3, with D perhaps matching TRBD1 (5 bases). CDR3 size: 14 residues. CDR1 is MNHEY, CDR2 SMNVEV, per germline (reference sequence). Trimming took off 4 bases at V and 2 bases at J, with 9 bases between the two ends. CDR3 nucleotide sequence: TGTGCCAGCAGTTATCAGGGAACTGGAAACACCATATATTTT. It is translated as CASSYQGTGNTIYF.

The V and J genes are TRBV18 and TRBJ2-7; 8 bases are a match to TRBD2. This CDR3 is built from 14 residues. Germline V gene lookup returns CDR1 KGHSH and CDR2 LQKENI. V lost 5 bases to trimming and J lost 5 bases; unmatched junction nucleotides: 8. The chain's CDR3 is CASSTGTSFDEQYF. The CDR3 DNA reads as TGTGCCAGCTCAACCGGGACTAGTTTCGACGAGCAGTACTTC.

This clone was recorded at least ten times. Other DNA sequences in this sample translate to the same CDR3. The J gene is TRBJ2-3, the V gene TRBV29-1, with D hard to call. The length of the CDR3 is 13 residues. With 3 bases removed from V and 2 bases from J, the gap between germline ends came to 9 bases. From germline, CDR1 is SQVTM and CDR2 ANQGSEA. CDR3 residues: CSVELAHTDTQYF. The CDR3 DNA reads TGCAGCGTTGAGTTAGCCCACACAGATACGCAGTATTTT.

This rearrangement joins TRBV2 to TRBJ1-2; weak D call: TRBD1 (6 bases). In germline, CDR1 is SNHLY, CDR2 FYNNEI. Trimming pared 6 bases from V and 8 bases from J, leaving 19 bases between. This CDR3 comprises 14 residues. CDR3 in DNA: TGTGCCAGCAGCTACAGGACAGCAGGGTCCGGCTACACCTTC. Its protein product is CASSYRTAGSGYTF. Variable domain in full (rest from reference TRBV2 and TRBJ1-2): EPEVTQTPSHQVTQMGQEVILRCVPISNHLYFYWYRQILGQKVEFLVSFYNNEISEKSEIFDDQFSVERPDGSNFTLKIRSTKLEDSAMYFCASSYRTAGSGYTFGSGTRLTVV.

The chain employs TRBV6-4 and TRBJ2-3; D is undetermined. The CDR3 totals 14 residues. CDR1 is MRHNA, CDR2 SNTAGT, per germline. The ends were cut back, 4 bases at V and 0 bases at J, with 8 bases in the middle. CDR3 nucleotides: TGTGCCAGCAGTGTCTCGACTAGCACAGATACGCAGTATTTT. Translated, it gives CASSVSTSTDTQYF.

As for this clone: A much larger clone differs by one base, so this may be a read error. This same CDR3 is encoded by further DNA sequences in the sample. The chain has TRBV18 and TRBJ2-3, with 8 bases that match TRBD2. The J segment lost 1 base and the V segment lost 2 bases, leaving 2 bases of the junction unmatched. From germline, CDR1 is KGHSH and CDR2 LQKENI. This CDR3 contains 15 residues. The CDR3 is CASSPALAGTDTQYF. CDR3 coding DNA: TGTGCCAGCTCACCAGCACTAGCGGGCACAGATACGCAGTATTTT.

Remarks on this clone: The same CDR3 can be traced to other DNA sequences in this sample. The J gene is TRBJ2-7, the V gene TRBV5-1, with TRBD1 identical over 7 bases. The germline V gene encodes CDR1 SGHRS and CDR2 YFSETQ. The V and J ends lost 5 bases and 3 bases, in that order; junction bases with no gene match: 5. The CDR3 length is 13 residues. CDR3 residues: CASSRQGDYEQYF. The CDR3 coding sequence is TGCGCCAGCAGTCGACAGGGTGACTACGAGCAGTACTTC.